A selection of T cell receptor beta chains follows, all from one sample in a study of regulatory T cells in long-lasting Graves disease. MiXCR was run by TCRdb on the multiplex PCR reads, yielding one entry per CDR3 protein. The sample shows 500,000 to 700,000 distinct CDR3 sequences, around 30% of them seen only once. The sequenced sample was peripheral blood mononuclear cells (PBMCs), obtained when the disease was refractory, from a patient treated with antithyroid drugs. The receptors here all came from a female donor with Graves disease. The CDR3 runs from the conserved cysteine through the conserved F or W. D genes are given only for firm matches. Not all rows give a size; the values are once, few, many and, for expanded clones, a class.

clone size	J gene	V gene	D gene	CDR3 protein	CDR3 DNA
few	TRBJ1-2	TRBV19	-	CASSIDIPAPGYGYTF	TGTGCCAGTAGTATAGATATACCTGCACCCGGCTATGGCTACACCTTC
-	TRBJ1-5	TRBV19	TRBD1	CASSIGRGPNQPQHF	TGTGCCAGTAGTATCGGCAGGGGGCCCAATCAGCCCCAGCATTTT
few	TRBJ1-6	TRBV15	-	CATSRDTKGRSNSPLHF	TGTGCCACCAGCAGAGATACGAAGGGGCGGAGTAATTCACCCCTCCACTTT
many	TRBJ2-7	TRBV11-2	-	CASSLEGRAYEQYF	TGTGCCAGCAGCTTAGAGGGGCGGGCCTACGAGCAGTACTTC
-	TRBJ2-5	TRBV4-1	-	CASSQGDETQYF	TGCGCCAGCAGCCAAGGGGATGAGACCCAGTACTTC
-	TRBJ1-1	TRBV4-1	-	CASSPSGGPEAFF	TGCGCCAGCAGCCCATCCGGGGGCCCTGAAGCTTTCTTT
-	TRBJ1-1	TRBV20-1	-	CSASLQNTEAFF	TGCAGTGCTAGTCTGCAGAACACTGAAGCTTTCTTT
once	TRBJ2-1	TRBV6-2/TRBV6-3	-	CASSFFDSYNEQFF	TGTGCCAGCAGTTTCTTCGACAGTTACAATGAGCAGTTCTTC
once	TRBJ2-7	TRBV7-9	TRBD1	CASSLERRGSSYEQYF	TGTGCCAGCAGCTTAGAGCGCAGGGGGAGCTCCTACGAGCAGTACTTC
-	TRBJ1-5	TRBV12-3/TRBV12-4	-	CASSYGRGASPYSNQPQHF	TGTGCCAGCAGTTATGGGCGGGGGGCCTCCCCGTATAGCAATCAGCCCCAGCATTTT
-	TRBJ2-7	TRBV11-2	-	CASSLERQLPYEQYF	TGTGCCAGCAGCTTAGAAAGACAACTACCCTACGAGCAGTACTTC
-	TRBJ1-1	TRBV30	-	CAWREVGRMNTEAFF	TGTGCCTGGAGGGAGGTGGGCCGGATGAACACTGAAGCTTTCTTT
-	TRBJ1-2	TRBV19	TRBD1	CASSVGQGASYGYTF	TGTGCCAGTAGTGTCGGACAGGGGGCAAGCTATGGCTACACCTTC
-	TRBJ1-1	TRBV7-2	-	CASSSLTRTEAFF	TGTGCCAGCAGCTCCTTAACCCGCACTGAAGCTTTCTTT
many	TRBJ1-2	TRBV29-1	-	CSVESQDGGYTF	TGCAGCGTTGAAAGTCAGGATGGGGGCTACACCTTC
-	TRBJ2-5	TRBV20-1	TRBD1	CSARDVGTGLETQYF	TGCAGTGCTAGAGATGTTGGGACAGGGTTGGAGACCCAGTACTTC
few	TRBJ1-1	TRBV29-1	-	CSVGVGSTEAFF	TGCAGCGTTGGTGTAGGGAGCACTGAAGCTTTCTTT
-	TRBJ1-1	TRBV20-1	-	CSARDWVSTEAFF	TGCAGTGCTAGAGATTGGGTTAGCACTGAAGCTTTCTTT
-	TRBJ2-5	TRBV30	TRBD2	CAWSGTGGRQETQYF	TGTGCCTGGAGTGGAACGGGAGGGCGGCAAGAGACCCAGTACTTC
-	TRBJ1-1	TRBV12-3/TRBV12-4	-	CASSFSASNTEAFF	TGTGCCAGCAGCTTCAGTGCTTCCAACACTGAAGCTTTCTTT
-	TRBJ1-1	TRBV7-2	-	CASSLDARGGTEAFF	TGTGCCAGCAGCTTAGATGCCAGGGGAGGGACTGAAGCTTTCTTT
once	TRBJ1-1	TRBV6-1	TRBD1	CASRQQGAFAEAFF	TGTGCCAGCAGACAACAGGGGGCATTCGCTGAAGCTTTCTTT
many	TRBJ2-5	TRBV6-1	-	CASSDRVSETQYF	TGTGCCAGCAGTGATAGGGTCTCTGAGACCCAGTACTTC
many	TRBJ1-2	TRBV28	TRBD1	CASSLTPGGSRGYTF	TGTGCCAGCAGTCTTACTCCAGGGGGATCCCGTGGCTACACCTTC
-	TRBJ2-5	TRBV12-3/TRBV12-4	-	CASSPGEFETQYF	TGTGCCAGCAGCCCCGGGGAGTTCGAGACCCAGTACTTC
few	TRBJ1-2	TRBV20-1	TRBD1	CSASRTGSNYGYTF	TGCAGTGCCAGTAGGACAGGGAGCAACTATGGCTACACCTTC
many	TRBJ2-7	TRBV6-9	-	CASSYVAGDTYEQYF	TGTGCCAGCAGTTACGTGGCAGGGGATACCTACGAGCAGTACTTC
-	TRBJ2-5	TRBV6-2/TRBV6-3	-	CASSLSQAKETQYF	TGTGCCAGCAGTCTCAGTCAAGCAAAGGAGACCCAGTACTTC
many	TRBJ1-2	TRBV28	TRBD1	CASSLGRGKGHTF	TGTGCCAGCAGTTTAGGCAGGGGGAAAGGCCACACCTTC
-	TRBJ1-1	TRBV20-1	-	CSARGRQGGHTEAFF	TGCAGTGCTAGAGGCCGCCAGGGTGGACACACTGAAGCTTTCTTT
few	TRBJ1-1	TRBV25-1	TRBD1	CASSRTGQSTEAFF	TGTGCCAGCAGCCGGACAGGGCAAAGCACTGAAGCTTTCTTT
-	TRBJ1-3	TRBV18	-	CASSPQGRNTIYF	TGTGCCAGCTCACCCCAAGGCCGAAACACCATATATTTT
many	TRBJ2-7	TRBV2	-	CASNLKGRGFYEQYF	TGTGCCAGCAATCTAAAGGGCAGGGGATTCTACGAGCAGTACTTC
few	TRBJ2-7	TRBV5-1	-	CASSLGPRGYEQYF	TGCGCCAGCAGCCTCGGACCCAGGGGATACGAGCAGTACTTC
-	TRBJ1-5	TRBV20-1	TRBD1	CSATGQGRQPQHF	TGCAGTGCAACCGGACAGGGGCGGCAGCCCCAGCATTTT
few	TRBJ1-2	TRBV27	-	CASSLQQGDGYTF	TGTGCCAGCAGTTTACAACAGGGAGATGGCTACACCTTC
-	TRBJ2-3	TRBV11-1	-	CASSLKDGYTDTQYF	TGTGCCAGCAGCTTAAAGGACGGCTACACAGATACGCAGTATTTT
many	TRBJ1-5	TRBV28	TRBD1	CASSFGQGDQPQHF	TGTGCCAGCAGCTTCGGACAGGGCGATCAGCCCCAGCATTTT
-	TRBJ2-2	TRBV2	-	CASRRPSGVNTGELFF	TGTGCCAGCAGGCGCCCCAGCGGAGTAAACACCGGGGAGCTGTTTTTT
-	TRBJ2-1	TRBV12-3/TRBV12-4	-	CASGGYNEQFF	TGTGCCAGCGGGGGTTACAATGAGCAGTTCTTC
-	TRBJ2-5	TRBV7-3	-	CASSLMVGVAETQYF	TGTGCCAGCAGCTTAATGGTGGGAGTGGCTGAGACCCAGTACTTC
-	TRBJ1-1	TRBV14	-	CASSQMGQRNTEAFF	TGTGCCAGCAGCCAAATGGGGCAGAGGAACACTGAAGCTTTCTTT
-	TRBJ2-7	TRBV6-1	-	CASANRDEQYF	TGTGCCAGCGCTAACAGGGACGAGCAGTACTTC
few	TRBJ1-5	TRBV2	-	CASSDRGWNNQPQHF	TGTGCCAGCAGTGACAGGGGTTGGAACAATCAGCCCCAGCATTTT
-	TRBJ1-5	TRBV4-1	-	CASSPYWGSHNQPQHF	TGCGCCAGCAGCCCTTACTGGGGCAGCCACAATCAGCCCCAGCATTTT
-	TRBJ1-2	TRBV10-1	-	CASSEVTYGYTF	TGCGCCAGCAGTGAAGTCACCTATGGCTACACCTTC
few	TRBJ1-2	TRBV20-1	-	CSARESEGLSNYGYTF	TGCAGTGCTAGAGAGTCGGAAGGACTATCCAACTATGGCTACACCTTC
-	TRBJ2-7	TRBV15	TRBD2	CATSGELAARGKQYF	TGTGCCACCAGCGGTGAACTAGCGGCTAGGGGAAAGCAGTACTTC
-	TRBJ1-3	TRBV11-2	-	CASSSRTGRSGNTIYF	TGTGCCAGCAGCTCACGGACTGGAAGGTCCGGAAACACCATATATTTT
many	TRBJ2-2	TRBV11-2	TRBD2	CASSRGLAGANTGELFF	TGTGCCAGCAGCAGGGGACTAGCGGGGGCGAACACCGGGGAGCTGTTTTTT